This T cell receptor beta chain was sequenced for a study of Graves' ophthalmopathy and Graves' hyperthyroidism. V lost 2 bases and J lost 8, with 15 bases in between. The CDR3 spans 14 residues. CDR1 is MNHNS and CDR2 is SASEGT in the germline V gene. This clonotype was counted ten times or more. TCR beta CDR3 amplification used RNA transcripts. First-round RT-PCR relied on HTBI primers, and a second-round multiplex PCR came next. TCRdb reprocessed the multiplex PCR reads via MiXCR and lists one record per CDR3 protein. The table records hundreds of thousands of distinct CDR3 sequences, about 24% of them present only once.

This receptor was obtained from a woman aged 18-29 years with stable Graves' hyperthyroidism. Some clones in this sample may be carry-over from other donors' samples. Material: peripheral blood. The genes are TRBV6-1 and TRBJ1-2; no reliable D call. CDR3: CASSEIGKRDGYTF. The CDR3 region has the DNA TGTGCCAGCAGTGAAATAGGGAAGAGAGACGGCTACACCTTC.